The T cell receptor (beta chain) described here comes from a study of T cell responses to AZD1222 COVID-19 vaccine. General study points: Repertoires in all cases were sampled only once the peak T cell response had passed. The study reported that nearly half of spike-specific TCRs target unmutated variant regions. The span of vaccine-associated CD4 TCRs extended across spike, with dominance at 160-218 and 743-854. Donors, mostly white British, included more females; clonal diversity was possibly underestimated.

CDR1 LNHDA and CDR2 SQIVND come from the germline V gene (reference sequence). Trimming removed 4 bases at V and 4 bases at J, with 17 bases between. The CDR3 length is 16 residues. Comment on this clone: Its antigen is not known.

Libraries were prepared by immunoSEQ multiplex PCR; TCRdb keeps only in-frame clonotypes and omits some of them. The sample has roughly 200,000 clones; around 88% are singletons. The receptor was derived from an adult in good health. The gene calls are TRBV19 and TRBJ1-5, with D maybe TRBD1 (5 bases). Sequenced here: peripheral blood, sampled on day 0 of AZD1222 vaccination. As DNA, the CDR3 is TGTGCCAGTAGTAATCCGTGGGGCCGGGTAAATCAGCCCCAGCATTTT. Its translation: CASSNPWGRVNQPQHF.